This T cell receptor (beta chain) was recovered during a study of breast tumors, draining lymph nodes, adjacent tissues. Study-wide findings and caveats: Most tumor T cells seemingly derive from lymph node, then expand in tumor.

TCRdb fed the multiplex PCR reads into MiXCR, producing one record per CDR3 protein. The sample lists 200,000 or so distinct CDR3 sequences, over 25% occurring once. This clonotype was found many times. The antigen is undetermined. Axillary draining lymph nodes of breast cancer patients supplied the node samples. The sequencing sample was made of axillary lymph node tissue. This receptor was taken from a female donor with breast cancer. Some clones in this sample may be carry-over from other donors' samples.

The DNA of the CDR3 is TGTGCCAGCAGCGTAGAAGGCAGGGTAGCGGACGAGCAGTACTTC. Its translation: CASSVEGRVADEQYF. The J gene is TRBJ2-7, the V gene TRBV9, with D tentatively TRBD2 (6 bases). Germline V gene sequence: CDR1 SGDLS, CDR2 YYNGEE. The V end was cut by 0 bases, the J end by 5 bases, with 15 bases between. The CDR3 has 15 amino acids.